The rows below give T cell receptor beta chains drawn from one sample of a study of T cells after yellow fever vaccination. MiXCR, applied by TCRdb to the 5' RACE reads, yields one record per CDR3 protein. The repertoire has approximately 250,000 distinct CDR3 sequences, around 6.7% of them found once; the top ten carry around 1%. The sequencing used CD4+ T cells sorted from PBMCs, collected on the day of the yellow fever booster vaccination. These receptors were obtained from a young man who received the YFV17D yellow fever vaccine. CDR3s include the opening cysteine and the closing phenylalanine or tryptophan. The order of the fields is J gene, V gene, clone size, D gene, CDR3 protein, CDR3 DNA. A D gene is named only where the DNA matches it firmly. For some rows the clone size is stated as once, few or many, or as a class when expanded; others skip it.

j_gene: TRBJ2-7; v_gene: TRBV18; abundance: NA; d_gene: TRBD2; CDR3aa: CASSRNGLAGVQYF; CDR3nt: TGTGCCAGCTCACGAAACGGACTAGCGGGAGTTCAGTACTTC
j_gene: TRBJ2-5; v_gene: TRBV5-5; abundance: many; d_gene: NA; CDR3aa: CASSPLDGEETQYF; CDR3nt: TGTGCCAGCAGTCCTCTGGACGGAGAAGAGACCCAGTACTTC
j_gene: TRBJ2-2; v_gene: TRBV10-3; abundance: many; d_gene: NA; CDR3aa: CAISESDQNTGELFF; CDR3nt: TGTGCCATCAGTGAGTCAGACCAGAATACCGGGGAGCTGTTTTTT
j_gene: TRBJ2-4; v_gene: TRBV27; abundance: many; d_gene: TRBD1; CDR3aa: CASRTSLDRVVGNIQYF; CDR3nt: TGTGCCAGCAGGACCTCCCTGGACAGGGTGGTAGGAAACATTCAGTACTTC
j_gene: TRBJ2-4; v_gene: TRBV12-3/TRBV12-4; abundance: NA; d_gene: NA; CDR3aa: CASKNHERGNIQYF; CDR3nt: TGTGCCAGCAAGAATCACGAACGGGGGAACATTCAGTACTTC
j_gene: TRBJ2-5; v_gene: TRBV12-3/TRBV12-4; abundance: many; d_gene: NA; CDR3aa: CASTAAMGQETQYF; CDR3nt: TGTGCCAGCACCGCTGCTATGGGCCAAGAGACCCAGTACTTC
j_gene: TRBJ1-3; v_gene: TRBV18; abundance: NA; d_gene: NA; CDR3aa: CASSPSWQGGNTIYF; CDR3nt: TGTGCCAGCTCACCAAGTTGGCAGGGAGGAAACACCATATATTTT
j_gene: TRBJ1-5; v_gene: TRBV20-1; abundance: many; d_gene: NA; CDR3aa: CSARDRGQPQHF; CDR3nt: TGCAGTGCTAGAGACAGGGGTCAGCCCCAGCATTTT
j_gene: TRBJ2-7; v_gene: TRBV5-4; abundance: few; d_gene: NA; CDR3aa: CASSPDRAHLYEQYF; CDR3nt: TGTGCCAGCAGCCCAGACCGGGCCCACCTATACGAGCAGTACTTC
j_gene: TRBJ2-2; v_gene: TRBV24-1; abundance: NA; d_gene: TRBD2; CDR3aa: CATSDFPSGGATGELFF; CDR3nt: TGTGCCACCAGTGATTTCCCTTCGGGGGGGGCCACCGGGGAGCTGTTTTTT
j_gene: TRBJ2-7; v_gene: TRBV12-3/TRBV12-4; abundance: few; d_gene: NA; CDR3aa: CASSHLPFLEQYF; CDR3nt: TGTGCCAGCAGCCACCTTCCTTTTCTTGAGCAGTACTTC
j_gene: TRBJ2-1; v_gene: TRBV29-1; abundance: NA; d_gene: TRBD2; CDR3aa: CSTSGLAGGEKYNEQFF; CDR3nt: TGCAGCACCTCGGGACTAGCGGGAGGGGAGAAATACAATGAGCAGTTCTTC
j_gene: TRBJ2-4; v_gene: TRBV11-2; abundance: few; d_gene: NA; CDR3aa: CASSPTGTTVGIQYF; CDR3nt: TGTGCCAGCAGCCCAACCGGGACCACCGTGGGCATTCAGTACTTC
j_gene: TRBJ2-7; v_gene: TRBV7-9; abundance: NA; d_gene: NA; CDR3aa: CASSSAREPQYF; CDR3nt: TGTGCCAGCAGCTCCGCTCGGGAACCACAGTACTTC
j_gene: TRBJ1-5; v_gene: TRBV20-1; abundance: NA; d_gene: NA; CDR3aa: CSARDWRGNQPQHF; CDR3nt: TGCAGTGCTAGAGACTGGAGGGGGAACCAGCCCCAGCATTTT
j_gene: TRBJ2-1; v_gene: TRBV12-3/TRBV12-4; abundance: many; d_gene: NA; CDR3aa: CASSLGRGQFF; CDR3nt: TGTGCCAGCAGTTTAGGCAGGGGGCAGTTCTTC
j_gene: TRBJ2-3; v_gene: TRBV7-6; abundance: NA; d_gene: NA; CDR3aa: CASSLAFRGAPPGDTQYF; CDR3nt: TGTGCCAGCAGCTTGGCGTTTCGAGGGGCACCCCCGGGGGATACGCAGTATTTT
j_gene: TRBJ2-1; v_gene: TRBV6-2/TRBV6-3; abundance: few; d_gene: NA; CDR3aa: CASSPRGGSSEQFF; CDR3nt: TGTGCCAGCAGCCCGAGAGGAGGCAGCTCTGAGCAGTTCTTC
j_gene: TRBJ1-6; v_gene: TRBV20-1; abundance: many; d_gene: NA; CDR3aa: CSARWGSDSPLHF; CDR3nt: TGCAGTGCTCGATGGGGGAGTGATTCACCCCTCCACTTT
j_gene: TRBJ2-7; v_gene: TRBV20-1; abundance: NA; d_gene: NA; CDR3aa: CSAFSSRGPYEQYF; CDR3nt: TGCAGTGCTTTCAGCAGCAGGGGACCCTACGAGCAGTACTTC
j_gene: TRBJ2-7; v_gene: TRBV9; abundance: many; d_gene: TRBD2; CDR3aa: CASSVGALAGDSYEQYF; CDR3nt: TGTGCCAGCAGCGTAGGGGCCCTAGCGGGGGACTCCTACGAGCAGTACTTC
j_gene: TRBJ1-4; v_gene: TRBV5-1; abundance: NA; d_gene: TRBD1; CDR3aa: CASSSVPTGEGEKLFF; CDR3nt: TGCGCCAGCAGCTCCGTCCCGACAGGGGAGGGTGAAAAACTGTTTTTT
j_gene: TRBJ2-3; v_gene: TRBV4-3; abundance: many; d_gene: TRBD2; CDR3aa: CASSQVGLAGVGDTQYF; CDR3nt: TGCGCCAGCAGCCAAGTAGGACTAGCGGGGGTTGGGGATACGCAGTATTTT
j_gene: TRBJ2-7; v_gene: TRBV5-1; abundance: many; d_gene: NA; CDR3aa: CASSLGLKSLENF; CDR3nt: TGCGCCAGCAGCTTGGGATTGAAGAGCCTTGAAAACTTC
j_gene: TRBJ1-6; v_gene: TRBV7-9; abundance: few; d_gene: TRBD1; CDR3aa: CASSSRSPDRVAPLHF; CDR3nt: TGTGCCAGCAGCTCCCGCTCCCCGGACAGGGTGGCACCCCTCCACTTT
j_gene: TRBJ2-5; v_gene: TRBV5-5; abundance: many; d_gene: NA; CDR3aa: CASSLETQETQYF; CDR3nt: TGTGCCAGCAGCTTGGAGACCCAAGAGACCCAGTACTTC
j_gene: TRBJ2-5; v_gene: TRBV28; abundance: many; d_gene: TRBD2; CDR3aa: CASRLLAGWETQYF; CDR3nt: TGTGCCAGCAGGCTACTAGCGGGTTGGGAGACCCAGTACTTC
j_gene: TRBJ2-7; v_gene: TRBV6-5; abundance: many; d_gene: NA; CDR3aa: CASSYGVGVVIEQYF; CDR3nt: TGTGCCAGCAGTTACGGGGTGGGAGTAGTAATCGAGCAGTACTTC
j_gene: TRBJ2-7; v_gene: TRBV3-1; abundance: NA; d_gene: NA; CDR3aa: CASSHGRADSYEQYF; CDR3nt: TGTGCCAGCAGCCATGGGCGGGCTGACTCCTACGAGCAGTACTTC
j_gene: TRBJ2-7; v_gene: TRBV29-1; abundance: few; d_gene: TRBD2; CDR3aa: CSVRLAGGLGEQYF; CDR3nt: TGCAGCGTGAGACTAGCGGGAGGGCTGGGGGAGCAGTACTTC
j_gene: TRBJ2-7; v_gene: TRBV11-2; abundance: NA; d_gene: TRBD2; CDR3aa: CASSPLRGGLAKLYEQYF; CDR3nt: TGTGCCAGCAGTCCGCTCAGAGGTGGACTAGCGAAACTCTACGAGCAGTACTTC
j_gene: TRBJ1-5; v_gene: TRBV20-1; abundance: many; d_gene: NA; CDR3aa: CSARDGDNQPQHF; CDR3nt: TGCAGTGCTAGAGATGGAGATAATCAGCCCCAGCATTTT
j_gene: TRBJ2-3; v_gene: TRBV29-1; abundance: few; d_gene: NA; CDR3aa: CSVGLGDTQYF; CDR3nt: TGCAGCGTTGGCCTGGGGGATACGCAGTATTTT
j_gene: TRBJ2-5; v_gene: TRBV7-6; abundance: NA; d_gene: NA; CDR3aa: CASSSNLGSQETQYF; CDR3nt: TGTGCCAGCAGCTCTAATCTTGGGTCCCAAGAGACCCAGTACTTC
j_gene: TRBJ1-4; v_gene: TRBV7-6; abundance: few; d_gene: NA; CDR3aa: CASSLPKRGDNEKLFF; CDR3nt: TGTGCCAGCAGCTTACCAAAACGGGGAGATAATGAAAAACTGTTTTTT
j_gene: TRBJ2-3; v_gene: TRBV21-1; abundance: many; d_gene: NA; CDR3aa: CASSKAPTSGSEDTQYF; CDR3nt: TGTGCCAGCAGCAAAGCTCCTACTAGCGGGAGTGAGGATACGCAGTATTTT
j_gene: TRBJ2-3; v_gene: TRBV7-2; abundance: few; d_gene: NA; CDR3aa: CAGSRADTQYF; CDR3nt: TGTGCCGGCTCCCGGGCAGATACGCAGTATTTT
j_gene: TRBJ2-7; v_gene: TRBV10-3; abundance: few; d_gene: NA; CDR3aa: CAISESPGPNYEQYF; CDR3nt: TGTGCCATCAGTGAGTCCCCCGGGCCTAACTACGAGCAGTACTTC
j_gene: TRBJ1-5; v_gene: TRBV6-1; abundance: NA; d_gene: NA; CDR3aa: CASSEADTSNQPQHF; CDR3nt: TGTGCCAGCAGTGAAGCGGACACTAGCAATCAGCCCCAGCATTTT
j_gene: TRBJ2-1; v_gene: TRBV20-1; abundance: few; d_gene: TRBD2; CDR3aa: CSCLAGNDNEQFF; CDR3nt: TGCAGCTGCCTAGCGGGCAACGACAATGAGCAGTTCTTC
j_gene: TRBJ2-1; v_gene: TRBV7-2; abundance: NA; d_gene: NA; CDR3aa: CASSLRVAYEQFF; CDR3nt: TGTGCCAGCAGCTTAAGGGTCGCGTATGAGCAGTTCTTC
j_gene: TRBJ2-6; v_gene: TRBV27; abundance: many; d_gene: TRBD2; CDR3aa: CASTGGPYSGANVLTF; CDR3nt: TGTGCCAGCACGGGGGGACCCTACTCTGGGGCCAACGTCCTGACTTTC
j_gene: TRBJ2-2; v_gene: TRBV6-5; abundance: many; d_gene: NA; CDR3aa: CASRKWRDLEELFF; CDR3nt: TGTGCCAGCAGAAAGTGGCGGGATCTGGAGGAGCTGTTTTTT
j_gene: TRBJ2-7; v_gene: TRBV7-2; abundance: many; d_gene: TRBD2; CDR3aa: CASSQNGGGSYEQYF; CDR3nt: TGTGCCAGCAGCCAGAATGGGGGGGGATCCTACGAGCAGTACTTC
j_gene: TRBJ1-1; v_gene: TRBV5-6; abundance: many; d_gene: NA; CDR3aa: CASSFPTTGAFMNTEAFF; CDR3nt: TGTGCCAGCAGCTTTCCCACGACAGGAGCCTTCATGAACACTGAAGCTTTCTTT
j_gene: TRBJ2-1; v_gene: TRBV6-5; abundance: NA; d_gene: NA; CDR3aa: CASSYRPYNEQFF; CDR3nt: TGTGCCAGCAGTTACCGACCTTACAATGAGCAGTTCTTC
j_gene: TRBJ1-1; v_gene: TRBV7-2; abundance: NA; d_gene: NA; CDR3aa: CASSSTGSVNTEAFF; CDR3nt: TGTGCCAGCAGCAGTACAGGGTCGGTGAACACTGAAGCTTTCTTT
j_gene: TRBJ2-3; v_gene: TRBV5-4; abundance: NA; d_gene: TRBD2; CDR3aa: CASRNLYSSGRVQDTQYF; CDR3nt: TGTGCCAGCAGAAACCTCTACTCTAGCGGGAGGGTGCAGGATACGCAGTATTTT
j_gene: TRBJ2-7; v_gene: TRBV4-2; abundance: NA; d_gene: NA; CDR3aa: CASSQEGGPSSYEQYF; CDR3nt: TGTGCCAGCAGCCAAGAGGGAGGACCAAGCTCCTACGAGCAGTACTTC
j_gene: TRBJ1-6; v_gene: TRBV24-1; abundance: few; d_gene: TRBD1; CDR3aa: CATSDQGETNSPLHF; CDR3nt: TGTGCCACCAGTGATCAGGGGGAAACTAATTCACCCCTCCACTTT
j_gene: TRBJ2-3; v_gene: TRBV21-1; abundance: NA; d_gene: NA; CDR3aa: CARVLTGTDTQYF; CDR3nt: TGTGCCCGTGTCCTTACTGGCACAGATACGCAGTATTTT
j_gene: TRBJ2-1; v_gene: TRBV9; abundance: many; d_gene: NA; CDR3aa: CASSVGRYEQFF; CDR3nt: TGTGCCAGCAGCGTAGGGAGGTATGAGCAGTTCTTC
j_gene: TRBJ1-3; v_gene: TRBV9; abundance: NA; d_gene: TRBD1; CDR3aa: CASSTQPGGGNTIYF; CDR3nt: TGTGCCAGCAGCACCCAGCCAGGGGGAGGAAACACCATATATTTT
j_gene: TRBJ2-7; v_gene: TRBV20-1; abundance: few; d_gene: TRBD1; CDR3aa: CSARDSSPGQGYEQYF; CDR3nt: TGCAGTGCTAGAGACTCGTCCCCGGGACAGGGATACGAGCAGTACTTC